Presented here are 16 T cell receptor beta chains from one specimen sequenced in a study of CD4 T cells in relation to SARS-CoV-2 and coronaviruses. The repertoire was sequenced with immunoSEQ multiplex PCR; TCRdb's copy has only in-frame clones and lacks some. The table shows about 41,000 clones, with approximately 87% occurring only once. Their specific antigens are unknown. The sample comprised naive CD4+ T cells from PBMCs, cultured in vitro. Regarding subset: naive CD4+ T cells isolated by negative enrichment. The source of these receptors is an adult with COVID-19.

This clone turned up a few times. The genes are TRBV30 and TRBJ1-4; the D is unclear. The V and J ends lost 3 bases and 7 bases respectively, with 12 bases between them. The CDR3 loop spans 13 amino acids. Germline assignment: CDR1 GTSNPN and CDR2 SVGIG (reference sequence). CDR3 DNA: TGTGCCTGGAGCTTCGGGAGTTTTGAAAAACTGTTTTTT. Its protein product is CAWSFGSFEKLFF.

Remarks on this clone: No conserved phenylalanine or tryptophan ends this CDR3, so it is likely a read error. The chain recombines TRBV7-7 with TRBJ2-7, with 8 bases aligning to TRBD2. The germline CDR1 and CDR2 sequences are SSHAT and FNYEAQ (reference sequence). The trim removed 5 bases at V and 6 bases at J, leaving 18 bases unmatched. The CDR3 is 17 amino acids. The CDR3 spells CASSTGTPPAGACEQYS. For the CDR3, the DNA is TGTGCCAGCAGCACCGGGACTCCCCCAGCGGGAGCATGCGAGCAGTACTCC.

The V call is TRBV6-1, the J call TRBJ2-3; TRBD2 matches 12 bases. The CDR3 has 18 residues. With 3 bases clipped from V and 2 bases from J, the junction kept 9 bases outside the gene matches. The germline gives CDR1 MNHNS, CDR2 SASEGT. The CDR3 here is CASSDWATSGRITDTQYF. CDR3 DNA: TGTGCCAGCAGTGACTGGGCCACTAGCGGGAGGATCACAGATACGCAGTATTTT.

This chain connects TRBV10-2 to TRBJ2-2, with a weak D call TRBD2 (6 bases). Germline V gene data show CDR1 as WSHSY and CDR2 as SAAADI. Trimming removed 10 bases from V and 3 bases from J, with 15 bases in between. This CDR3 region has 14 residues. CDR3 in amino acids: CATSWDSYTGELFF. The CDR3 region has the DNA TGCGCCACCTCTTGGGACTCATACACCGGGGAGCTGTTTTTT.

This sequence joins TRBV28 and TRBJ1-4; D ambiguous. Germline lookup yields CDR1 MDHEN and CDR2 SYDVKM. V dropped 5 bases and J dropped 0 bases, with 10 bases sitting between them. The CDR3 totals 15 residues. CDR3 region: CASSPAGSTNEKLFF. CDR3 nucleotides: TGTGCCAGCAGTCCAGCGGGGTCAACTAATGAAAAACTGTTTTTT.

CDR3 protein: CASSLDRGGDTQYF. CDR3 bases: TGCGCCAGCAGCTTGGACAGGGGTGGAGATACGCAGTATTTT. V usage is TRBV5-1 and J usage is TRBJ2-3, with 7 bases aligning to TRBD1. Trimming cost V 0 bases and J 5 bases; bases outside gene matches: 3. This CDR3 has 14 amino acids. From germline, CDR1 is SGHRS and CDR2 YFSETQ. Drawing the rest from reference TRBV5-1 and TRBJ2-3, the complete variable domain is KAGVTQTPRYLIKTRGQQVTLSCSPISGHRSVSWYQQTPGQGLQFLFEYFSETQRNKGNFPGRFSGRQFSNSRSEMNVSTLELGDSALYLCASSLDRGGDTQYFGPGTRLTVL.

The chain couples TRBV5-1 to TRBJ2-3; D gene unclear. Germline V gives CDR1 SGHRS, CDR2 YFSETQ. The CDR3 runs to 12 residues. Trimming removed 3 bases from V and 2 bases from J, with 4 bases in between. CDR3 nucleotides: TGCGCCAGCAGCTACAACACAGATACGCAGTATTTT. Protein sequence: CASSYNTDTQYF.

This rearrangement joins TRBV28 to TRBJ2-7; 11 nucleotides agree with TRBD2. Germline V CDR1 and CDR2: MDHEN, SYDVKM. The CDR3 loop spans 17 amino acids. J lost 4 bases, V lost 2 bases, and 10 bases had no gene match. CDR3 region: CASSLEIGSSGRYEQYF. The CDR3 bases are TGTGCCAGCAGTTTAGAGATCGGCTCTAGCGGGAGGTACGAGCAGTACTTC.

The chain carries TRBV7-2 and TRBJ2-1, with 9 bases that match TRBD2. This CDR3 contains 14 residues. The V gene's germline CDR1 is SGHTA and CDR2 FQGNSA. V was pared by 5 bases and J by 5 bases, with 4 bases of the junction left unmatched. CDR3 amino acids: CASSPSGNNNEQFF. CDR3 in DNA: TGTGCCAGCAGCCCTAGCGGGAACAACAATGAGCAGTTCTTC.

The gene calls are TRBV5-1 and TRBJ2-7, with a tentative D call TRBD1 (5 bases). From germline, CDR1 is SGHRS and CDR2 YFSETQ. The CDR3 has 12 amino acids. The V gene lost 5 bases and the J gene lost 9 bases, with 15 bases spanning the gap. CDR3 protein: CASRPYQGSQYF. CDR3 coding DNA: TGCGCCAGCAGACCGTATCAGGGATCGCAGTACTTC.

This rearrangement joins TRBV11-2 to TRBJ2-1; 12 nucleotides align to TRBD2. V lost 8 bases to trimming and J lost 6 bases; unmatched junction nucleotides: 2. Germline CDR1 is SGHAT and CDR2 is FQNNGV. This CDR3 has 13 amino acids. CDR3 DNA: TGTGCCAGCGTACTAGCGGGAGGCAATGAGCAGTTCTTC. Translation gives CASVLAGGNEQFF. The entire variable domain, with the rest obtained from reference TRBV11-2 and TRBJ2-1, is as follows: EAGVAQSPRYKIIEKRQSVAFWCNPISGHATLYWYQQILGQGPKLLIQFQNNGVVDDSQLPKDRFSAERLKGVDSTLKIQPAKLEDSAVYLCASVLAGGNEQFFGPGTRLTVL.

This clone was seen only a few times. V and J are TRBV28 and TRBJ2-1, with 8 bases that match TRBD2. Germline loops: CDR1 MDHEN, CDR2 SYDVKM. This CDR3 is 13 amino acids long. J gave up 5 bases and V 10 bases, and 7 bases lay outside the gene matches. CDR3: CATVGRGDNEQFF. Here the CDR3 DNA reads TGTGCCACCGTCGGGCGGGGGGACAATGAGCAGTTCTTC.

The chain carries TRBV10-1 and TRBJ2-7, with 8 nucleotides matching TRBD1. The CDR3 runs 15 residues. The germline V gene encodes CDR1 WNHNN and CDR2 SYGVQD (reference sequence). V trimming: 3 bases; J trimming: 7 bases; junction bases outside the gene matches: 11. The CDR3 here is CASSDPGQETEEQYF. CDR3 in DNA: TGCGCCAGCAGTGACCCGGGACAGGAGACAGAGGAGCAGTACTTC.

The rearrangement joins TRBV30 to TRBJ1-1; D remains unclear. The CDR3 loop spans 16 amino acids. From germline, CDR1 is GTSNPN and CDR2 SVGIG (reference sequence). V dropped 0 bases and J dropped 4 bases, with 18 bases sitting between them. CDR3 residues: CAWSVLRLAAGTEAFF. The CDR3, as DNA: TGTGCCTGGAGTGTACTACGTCTTGCGGCGGGCACTGAAGCTTTCTTT.

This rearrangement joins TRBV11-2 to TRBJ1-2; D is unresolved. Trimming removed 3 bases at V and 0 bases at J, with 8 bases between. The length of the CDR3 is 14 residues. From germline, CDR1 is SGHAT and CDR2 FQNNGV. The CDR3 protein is CASSFRTANYGYTF. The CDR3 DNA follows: TGTGCCAGCAGCTTCCGGACGGCTAACTATGGCTACACCTTC.

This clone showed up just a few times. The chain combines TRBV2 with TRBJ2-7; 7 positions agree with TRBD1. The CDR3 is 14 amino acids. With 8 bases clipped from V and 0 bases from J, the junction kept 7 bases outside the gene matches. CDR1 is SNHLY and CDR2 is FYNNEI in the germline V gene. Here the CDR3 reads CASHRDRDSYEQYF. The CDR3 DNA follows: TGTGCCAGCCACCGGGACAGAGACTCCTACGAGCAGTACTTC.